Listed here are 10 T cell receptor beta chains from one sample, sequenced in a study of T cells in tumors after PD-1 blockade. Clones were sequenced by immunoSEQ multiplex PCR, and TCRdb holds only the in-frame ones, with some missing. The table has fewer than 50,000 clones, about 85% seen once; the top ten hold more than 3.5%. Sequenced here: PBMCs, sampled before anti-PD-1 treatment. The origin of the receptors is a human donor with basal cell carcinoma.

V gene TRBV5-6 combines with J gene TRBJ2-5, with D maybe TRBD2 (7 bases). V gave up 4 bases and J gave up 5 bases, with 21 bases separating them. The germline V gene encodes CDR1 SGHDT and CDR2 YYEEEE. This CDR3 is 16 amino acids long. The CDR3 loop reads CASSRGASGGRETQYF. The CDR3 bases are TGTGCCAGCAGCCGGGGGGCTTCGGGTGGCAGGGAGACCCAGTACTTC.

This clone has only one observation. The chain uses TRBV30 and TRBJ1-2; D may be TRBD1 (6 bases). CDR3 size: 15 residues. CDR1 GTSNPN and CDR2 SVGIG come from the germline V gene (reference sequence). V lost 4 bases, J lost 1 base, and 16 bases lay in between. The CDR3 coding sequence is TGTGCCTGGACCCAGAGGGGGGTCGGTAACTATGGCTACACCTTC. It codes for CAWTQRGVGNYGYTF.

The sample holds a few counts of this clone. The chain joins TRBV7-6 to TRBJ2-7; D unresolved. This CDR3 has 14 amino acids. V dropped 1 base and J dropped 4 bases, with 11 bases sitting between them. Germline CDR1 reads SGHVS; CDR2 reads FNYEAQ. CDR3 loop: CASSLGDAEYEQYF. In DNA form, the CDR3 reads TGTGCCAGCAGCTTAGGGGATGCTGAGTACGAGCAGTACTTC. Complete variable domain (other parts from reference TRBV7-6 and TRBJ2-7): GAGVSQSPRYKVTKRGQDVALRCDPISGHVSLYWYRQALGQGPEFLTYFNYEAQQDKSGLPNDRFSAERPEGSISTLTIQRTEQRDSAMYRCASSLGDAEYEQYFGPGTRLTVT.

This clone was seen a few times. The chain combines TRBV27 with TRBJ2-5; D might be TRBD1 (6 bases). CDR1 and CDR2 from the germline V gene are MNHEY and SMNVEV (reference sequence). There are 17 residues in the CDR3. Between the trimmed V and J ends, which lost 4 bases and 5 bases, there was a span of 23 bases. The CDR3 bases are TGTGCCAGCAGTTCTGGCAGGGGCTGGACAGCCTTGGAGACCCAGTACTTC. Amino acids: CASSSGRGWTALETQYF.

The chain carries TRBV19 and TRBJ1-5, with 7 bases that match TRBD1. The V segment lost 2 bases and the J segment 2 bases; nucleotides outside the gene matches: 3. Germline V lookup: CDR1 LNHDA, CDR2 SQIVND (reference sequence). This CDR3 has 15 amino acids. CDR3 DNA sequence: TGTGCCAGTAGTATAAGGGGGACAGGCAATCAGCCCCAGCATTTT. Translating gives CASSIRGTGNQPQHF.

Only one count was recorded for this clone. The chain is built from TRBV19 and TRBJ1-5; possible D gene TRBD1, 6 bases. Per germline, CDR1 LNHDA and CDR2 SQIVND (reference sequence). Deletions cut 4 bases from V and 3 bases from J, with 7 bases between. The CDR3 has 13 residues. CDR3 bases: TGTGCCAGTAGTAACAGGGACAATCAGCCCCAGCATTTT. Its translation: CASSNRDNQPQHF.

DNA for the CDR3: TGTGCCAGCAGCCCTACGGGGGGAGAGACCCAGTACTTC. This gives the protein CASSPTGGETQYF. The chain employs TRBV28 and TRBJ2-5; TRBD2 matches 7 bases. This CDR3 contains 13 residues. Germline V lookup: CDR1 MDHEN, CDR2 SYDVKM. Germline trimming cut 6 bases from V and 4 bases from J; bases unmatched to any gene: 5.

The V call is TRBV18, the J call TRBJ1-3; 8 nucleotides align to TRBD1. The CDR3 extends over 16 amino acids. J was trimmed by 0 bases and V by 2 bases; bases with no gene match: 3. CDR1 is KGHSH, CDR2 LQKENI, per germline. CDR3 amino acids: CASSPGTGSSGNTIYF. Written as DNA, the CDR3 is TGTGCCAGCTCACCAGGGACAGGAAGCTCTGGAAACACCATATATTTT.

The count of this clone is one. The rearrangement links TRBV24-1 to TRBJ2-5; 11 bases are a match to TRBD1. Germline lookup yields CDR1 KGHDR and CDR2 SFDVKD. V dropped 1 base and J dropped 4; count of bases not matched to a gene: 7. The CDR3 has 17 amino acids. Here the CDR3 DNA reads TGTGCCACCAGTGATTTCGGACAGGGGGCGTTTCCAGAGACCCAGTACTTC. Protein: CATSDFGQGAFPETQYF.

The chain combines TRBV19 with TRBJ1-5; D call uncertain. V lost 7 bases and J lost 7, with 20 bases in between. The germline gives CDR1 LNHDA, CDR2 SQIVND (reference sequence). This CDR3 is built from 15 residues. In nucleotides, the CDR3 is TGTGCCAGTAACCAGTCGGGTAGGCTTTTCCAGCCCCAGCATTTT. This encodes CASNQSGRLFQPQHF.